This T cell receptor beta chain was recovered during a study of siplizumab effects on memory and regulatory T cells. Study-wide findings and caveats: Memory cells seemed less diverse than naive T cells, which also seemed major contributors to the alloresponse.

The protocol was immunoSEQ multiplex PCR, while the TCRdb copy is restricted to in-frame clones and leaves out a portion. This repertoire shows about 100,000 clones, about 90% found once; its top ten account for roughly 0.15%. Germline-derived CDR1 and CDR2 are SNHLY and FYNNEI. This CDR3 contains 14 residues. Trimming removed 8 bases from V and 2 bases from J; junction bases left unmatched: 5. Comments on this clone: Its antigen is currently unknown.

This sequence was found in a human donor in good health. Specimen: CD4+ T cells sorted from blood. V is TRBV2 and J is TRBJ2-2, with 7 bases lining up with TRBD1. The CDR3 nucleotides are TGTGCCAGCTTGTCAGGGGGTAACACCGGGGAGCTGTTTTTT. Translated, it gives CASLSGGNTGELFF.